This T cell receptor beta chain was captured in a study of CD8+ T cells in alopecia areata. Study-wide context: Patients in the treated group were given tofacitinib by mouth, 5 to 10 mg twice a day. Tofacitinib lasted 6 to 18 months, then 6 months off drug.

Treatment denoted: oral pan-JAK inhibitor, 5-10 mg twice daily. From germline, CDR1 is SQVTM and CDR2 ANQGSEA. Trimming pared 3 bases from V and 4 bases from J, leaving 6 bases between. This CDR3 has 11 amino acids. cDNA prepared by RNA extraction and subsequent reverse transcription served as the template for sequencing. TCRdb keeps only in-frame clones here, not all; method: immunoSEQ multiplex PCR. This table holds roughly 120,000 clones, under 60% found once. With regard to this clone: Its specificity is unknown.

Whole-study results and caveats: Having just one nonresponder leaves the connection between baseline CD8+ expansion and response unresolved. Among the 100 top clones, expanded CD8+ clones, like scalp clonality, were significantly decreased by tofacitinib.

The clonotype comes from a human donor with alopecia areata. This rearrangement joins TRBV29-1 to TRBJ1-2; D not resolved. The source material was CD8+ T cells sorted from blood, sampled at week 24, from a patient treated with tofacitinib. Here the CDR3 DNA reads TGCAGCGTTGAGGATGCCTATGGCTACACCTTC. Its protein product is CSVEDAYGYTF.